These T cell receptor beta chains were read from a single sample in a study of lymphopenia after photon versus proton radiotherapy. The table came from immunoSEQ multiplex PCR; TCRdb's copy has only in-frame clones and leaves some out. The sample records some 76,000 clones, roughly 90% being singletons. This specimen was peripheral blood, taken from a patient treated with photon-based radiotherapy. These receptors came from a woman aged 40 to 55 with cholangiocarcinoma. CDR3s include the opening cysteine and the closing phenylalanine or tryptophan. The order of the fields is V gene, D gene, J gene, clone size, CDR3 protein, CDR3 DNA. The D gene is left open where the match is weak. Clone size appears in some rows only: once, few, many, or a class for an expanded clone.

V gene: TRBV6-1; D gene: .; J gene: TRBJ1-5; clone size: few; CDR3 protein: CASSVQGMDQPQHF; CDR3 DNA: TGTGCCAGCAGTGTACAGGGAATGGATCAGCCCCAGCATTTT
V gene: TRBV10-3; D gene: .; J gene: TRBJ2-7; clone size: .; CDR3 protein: CAISEPPVPEQYF; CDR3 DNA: TGTGCCATCAGTGAGCCCCCCGTACCCGAGCAGTACTTC
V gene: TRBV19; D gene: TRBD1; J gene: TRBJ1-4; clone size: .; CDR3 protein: CASSIAGTGAVGEKLFF; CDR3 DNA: TGTGCCAGTAGTATCGCCGGGACAGGGGCCGTGGGTGAAAAACTGTTTTTT
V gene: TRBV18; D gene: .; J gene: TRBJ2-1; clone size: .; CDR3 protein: CASRGLLTVSYNEQFF; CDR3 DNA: TGTGCCAGCCGGGGACTCCTTACCGTATCCTACAATGAGCAGTTCTTC
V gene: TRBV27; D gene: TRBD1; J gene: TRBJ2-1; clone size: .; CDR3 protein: CASSSRTGIIGEQFF; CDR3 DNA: TGTGCCAGCAGTTCTAGGACAGGGATCATAGGTGAGCAGTTCTTC
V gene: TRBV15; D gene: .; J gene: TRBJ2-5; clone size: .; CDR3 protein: CATSSGSKGPQYF; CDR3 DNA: TGTGCCACCAGCAGCGGGAGTAAGGGTCCCCAGTACTTC
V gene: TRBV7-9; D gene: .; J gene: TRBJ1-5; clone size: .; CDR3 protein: CASSENNQPQHF; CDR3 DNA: TGTGCCAGCTCTGAGAACAATCAGCCCCAGCATTTT
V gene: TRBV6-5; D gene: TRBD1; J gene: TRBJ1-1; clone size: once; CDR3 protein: CASSPTGTAEAFF; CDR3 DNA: TGTGCCAGCAGCCCCACCGGGACAGCTGAAGCTTTCTTT
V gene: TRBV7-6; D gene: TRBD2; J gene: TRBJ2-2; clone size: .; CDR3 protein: CASSWTSDTTGELFF; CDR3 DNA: TGTGCCAGCAGCTGGACTAGCGATACCACCGGGGAGCTGTTTTTT
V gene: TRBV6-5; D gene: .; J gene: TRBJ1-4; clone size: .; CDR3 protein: CASSYSEQGEKLFF; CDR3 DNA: TGTGCCAGCAGTTACTCGGAGCAGGGCGAAAAACTGTTTTTT
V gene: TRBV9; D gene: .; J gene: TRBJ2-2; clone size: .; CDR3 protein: CASSVDDGELFF; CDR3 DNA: TGTGCCAGCAGCGTAGATGACGGGGAGCTGTTTTTT
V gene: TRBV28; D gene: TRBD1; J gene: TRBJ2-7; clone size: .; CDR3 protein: CASRKPQGVREQYF; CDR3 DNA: TGTGCCAGCAGGAAACCACAGGGGGTGCGCGAGCAGTACTTC
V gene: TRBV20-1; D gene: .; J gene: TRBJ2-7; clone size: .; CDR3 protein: CSARESYEQYF; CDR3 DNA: TGCAGTGCTAGAGAGAGCTACGAGCAGTACTTC
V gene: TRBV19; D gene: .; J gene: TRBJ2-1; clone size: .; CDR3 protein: CASSISGLYNEQFF; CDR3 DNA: TGTGCCAGTAGTATAAGCGGCCTCTACAATGAGCAGTTCTTC
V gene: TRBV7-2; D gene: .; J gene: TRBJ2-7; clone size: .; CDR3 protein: CASSSVSYEQYF; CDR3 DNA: TGTGCCAGCAGCTCAGTGTCCTACGAGCAGTACTTC
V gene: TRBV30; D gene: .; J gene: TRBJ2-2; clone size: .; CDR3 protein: CAWSEGTANTGELFF; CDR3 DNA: TGTGCCTGGAGTGAGGGAACCGCGAACACCGGGGAGCTGTTTTTT
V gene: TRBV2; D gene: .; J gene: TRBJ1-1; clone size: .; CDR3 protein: CAGGQKNTEAFF; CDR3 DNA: TGTGCGGGTGGCCAGAAGAACACTGAAGCTTTCTTT
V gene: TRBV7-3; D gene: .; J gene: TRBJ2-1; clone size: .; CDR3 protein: CASSPTGAYNEQFF; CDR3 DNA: TGTGCCAGCAGCCCGACCGGGGCGTACAATGAGCAGTTCTTC
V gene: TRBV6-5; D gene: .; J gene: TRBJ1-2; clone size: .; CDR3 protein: CASSYSTGSGYTF; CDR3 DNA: TGTGCCAGCAGTTACTCAACAGGGAGTGGCTACACCTTC
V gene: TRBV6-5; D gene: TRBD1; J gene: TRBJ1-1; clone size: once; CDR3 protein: CASSPDRGKLAEAFF; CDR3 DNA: TGTGCCAGCAGTCCGGACAGGGGTAAACTAGCTGAAGCTTTCTTT
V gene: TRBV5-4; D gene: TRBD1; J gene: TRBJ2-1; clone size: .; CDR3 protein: CASSHGDRGWEDEQFF; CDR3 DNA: TGTGCCAGCAGCCACGGGGACAGGGGATGGGAGGATGAGCAGTTCTTC
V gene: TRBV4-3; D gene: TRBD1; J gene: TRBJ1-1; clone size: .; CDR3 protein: CASSQDRADRGGEAFF; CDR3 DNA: TGCGCCAGCAGCCAAGATCGGGCTGACAGGGGTGGGGAAGCTTTCTTT
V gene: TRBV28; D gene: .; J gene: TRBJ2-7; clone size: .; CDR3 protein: CASSLSPFSYEQYF; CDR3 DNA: TGTGCCAGCAGTTTATCACCCTTTTCCTACGAGCAGTACTTC
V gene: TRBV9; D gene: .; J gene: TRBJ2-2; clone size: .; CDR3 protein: CASSSSGTGELFF; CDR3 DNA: TGTGCCAGCAGCTCATCCGGCACCGGGGAGCTGTTTTTT
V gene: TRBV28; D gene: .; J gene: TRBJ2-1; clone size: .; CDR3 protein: CASSPRTAYNEQFF; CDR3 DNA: TGTGCCAGCAGTCCAAGGACAGCCTACAATGAGCAGTTCTTC
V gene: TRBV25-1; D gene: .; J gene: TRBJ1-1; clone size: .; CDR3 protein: CASSPASLMNTEAFF; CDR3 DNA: TGTGCCAGCAGTCCAGCCTCGCTCATGAACACTGAAGCTTTCTTT
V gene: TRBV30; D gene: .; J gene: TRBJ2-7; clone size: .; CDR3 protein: CAWSALVTGEQYF; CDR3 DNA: TGTGCCTGGAGTGCCCTTGTTACGGGAGAGCAGTACTTC
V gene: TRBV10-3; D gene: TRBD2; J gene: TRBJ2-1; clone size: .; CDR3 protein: CAISAKISGSTYNEQFF; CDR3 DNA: TGTGCCATCAGCGCCAAGATTAGCGGGAGCACCTACAATGAGCAGTTCTTC
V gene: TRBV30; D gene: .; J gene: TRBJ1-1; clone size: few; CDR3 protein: CAWSPDVRLAEAFF; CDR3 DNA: TGTGCCTGGAGTCCAGATGTCAGGTTGGCTGAAGCTTTCTTT
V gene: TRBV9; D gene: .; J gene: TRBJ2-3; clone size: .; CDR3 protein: CASSTIGDTQYF; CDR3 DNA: TGTGCCAGCAGCACCATCGGAGATACGCAGTATTTT
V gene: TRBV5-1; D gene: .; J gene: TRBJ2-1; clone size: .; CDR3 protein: CASSLVGGSSNEQFF; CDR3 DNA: TGCGCCAGCAGCTTGGTTGGGGGCAGTTCCAATGAGCAGTTCTTC
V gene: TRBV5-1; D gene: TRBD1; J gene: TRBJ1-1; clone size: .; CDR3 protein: CASSSGTGRITEAFF; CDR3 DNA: TGCGCCAGCAGCTCTGGGACAGGGAGGATCACTGAAGCTTTCTTT
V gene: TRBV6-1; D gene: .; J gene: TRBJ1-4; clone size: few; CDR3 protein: CASRGGVLNEKLFF; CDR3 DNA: TGTGCCAGCAGAGGGGGAGTCCTTAATGAAAAACTGTTTTTT
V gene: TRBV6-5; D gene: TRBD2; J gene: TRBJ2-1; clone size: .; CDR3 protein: CASSYSGGSYNEQFF; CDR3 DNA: TGTGCCAGCAGTTACTCGGGGGGGTCCTACAATGAGCAGTTCTTC
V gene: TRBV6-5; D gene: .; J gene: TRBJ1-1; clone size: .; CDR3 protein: CASNPGSQRTEAFF; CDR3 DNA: TGTGCCAGCAACCCAGGAAGTCAGAGGACTGAAGCTTTCTTT
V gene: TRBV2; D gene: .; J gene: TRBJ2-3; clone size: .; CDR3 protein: CARRSQDTQYF; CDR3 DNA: TGTGCCAGGCGGTCCCAAGATACGCAGTATTTT
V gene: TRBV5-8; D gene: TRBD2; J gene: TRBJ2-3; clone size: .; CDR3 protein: CASSLALQREGVGTQYF; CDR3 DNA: TGTGCCAGCAGCTTGGCCCTGCAGCGGGAGGGGGTCGGTACGCAGTATTTT
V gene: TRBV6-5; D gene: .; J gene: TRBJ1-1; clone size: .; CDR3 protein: CASSSTGKGEAFF; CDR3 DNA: TGTGCCAGCAGTTCTACAGGGAAGGGTGAAGCTTTCTTT
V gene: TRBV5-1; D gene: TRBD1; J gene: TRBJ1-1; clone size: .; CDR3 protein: CASRLTGGTEAFF; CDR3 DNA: TGCGCCAGCAGACTGACAGGGGGCACTGAAGCTTTCTTT
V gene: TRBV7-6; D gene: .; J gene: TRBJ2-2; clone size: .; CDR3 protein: CASSYPLGTGELFF; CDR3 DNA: TGTGCCAGCAGCTACCCCCTGGGCACCGGGGAGCTGTTTTTT
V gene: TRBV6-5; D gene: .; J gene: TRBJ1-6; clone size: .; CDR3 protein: CASYDRSSSPLHF; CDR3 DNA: TGTGCCAGCTACGACAGATCAAGTTCACCCCTCCACTTT
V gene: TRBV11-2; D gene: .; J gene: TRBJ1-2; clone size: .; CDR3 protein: CASSFGTGLGYGYTF; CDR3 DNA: TGTGCCAGCAGCTTTGGAACGGGCTTGGGCTATGGCTACACCTTC
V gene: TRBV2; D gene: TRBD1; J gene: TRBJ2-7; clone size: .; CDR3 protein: CASSRQGGYEQYF; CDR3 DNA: TGTGCCAGCAGCAGACAGGGGGGCTACGAGCAGTACTTC
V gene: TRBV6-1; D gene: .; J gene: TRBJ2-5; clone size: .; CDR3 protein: CASTGGKRTQYF; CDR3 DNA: TGTGCCAGCACTGGAGGGAAGAGGACCCAGTACTTC
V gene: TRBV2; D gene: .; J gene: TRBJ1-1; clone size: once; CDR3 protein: CASSEGGGRGGRTEAFF; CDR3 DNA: TGTGCCAGCAGTGAAGGTGGAGGGCGAGGAGGGAGAACTGAAGCTTTCTTT
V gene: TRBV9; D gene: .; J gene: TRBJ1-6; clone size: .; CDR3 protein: CASSGQFPGSPLHF; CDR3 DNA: TGTGCCAGCAGCGGACAGTTTCCAGGATCACCCCTCCACTTT
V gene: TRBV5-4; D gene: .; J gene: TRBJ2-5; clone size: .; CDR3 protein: CASSYEETQYF; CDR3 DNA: TGTGCCAGCAGCTACGAAGAGACCCAGTACTTC
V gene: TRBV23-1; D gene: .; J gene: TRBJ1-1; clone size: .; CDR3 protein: CASSQSIGLF; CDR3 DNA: TGCGCCAGCAGTCAATCCATCGGCCTCTTT
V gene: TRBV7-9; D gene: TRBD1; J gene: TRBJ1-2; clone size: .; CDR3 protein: CASSRTGGTYGYTF; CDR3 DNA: TGTGCCAGCAGCAGGACAGGGGGGACCTATGGCTACACCTTC
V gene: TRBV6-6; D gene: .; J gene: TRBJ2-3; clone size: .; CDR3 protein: CASSYGLVDTQYF; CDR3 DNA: TGTGCCAGCAGTTACGGGCTGGTAGATACGCAGTATTTT
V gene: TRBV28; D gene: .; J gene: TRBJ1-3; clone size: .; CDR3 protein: CASSSLSGGPNTIYF; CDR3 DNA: TGTGCCAGCAGTTCCCTCTCCGGGGGTCCAAACACCATATATTTT
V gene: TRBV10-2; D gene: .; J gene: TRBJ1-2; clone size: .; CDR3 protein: CASSAAGDFCTF; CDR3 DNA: TGCGCCAGCAGTGCGGCAGGGGATTTCTGCACCTTC
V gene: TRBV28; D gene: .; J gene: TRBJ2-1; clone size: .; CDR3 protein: CASSLSQGRPGNEQFF; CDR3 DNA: TGTGCCAGCAGTTTATCTCAGGGGCGGCCCGGCAATGAGCAGTTCTTC
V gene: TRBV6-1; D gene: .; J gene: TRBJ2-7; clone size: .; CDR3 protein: CASGTGQTVYEQYF; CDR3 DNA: TGTGCCAGCGGGACGGGCCAAACAGTCTACGAGCAGTACTTC
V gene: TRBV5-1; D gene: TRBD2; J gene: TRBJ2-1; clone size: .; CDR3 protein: CASSLVGGRGNNEQFF; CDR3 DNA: TGCGCCAGCAGCTTGGTTGGCGGGAGGGGGAACAATGAGCAGTTCTTC
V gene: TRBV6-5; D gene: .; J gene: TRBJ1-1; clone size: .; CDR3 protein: CARRGVNTEAFF; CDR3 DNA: TGTGCCAGGAGGGGGGTGAACACTGAAGCTTTCTTT
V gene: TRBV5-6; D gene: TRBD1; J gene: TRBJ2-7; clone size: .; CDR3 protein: CASSLGTGYYEQYF; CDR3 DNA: TGTGCCAGCAGCTTGGGGACAGGTTACTACGAGCAGTACTTC